This T cell receptor beta chain was sequenced in a study of T cells in Graves' hyperthyroidism and ophthalmopathy. Exclusions: uncontrolled infection, other autoimmune disease, pregnancy, lactation. The authors took PBMCs from over 8.5 ml fresh peripheral blood. Study findings and constraints: In blood, most of the thyroid clonotypes expanded above 0.001 were also present.

This clonotype was seen a few times. The target antigen is unknown. A much larger clone is a single base away; this may be a read error. The germline gives CDR1 SEHNR, CDR2 FQNEAQ (reference sequence). This CDR3 has 14 residues. Amplified regions were TCR beta CDR3 sequences from RNA transcripts. Primed by the HTBI set, a first-round RT-PCR was run on the TCR CDR3. One entry per CDR3 protein, called by TCRdb with MiXCR from the multiplex PCR reads. Altogether about 400,000 distinct CDR3 sequences are present, around 15% being singletons, with the ten largest covering 15% to 20%. Sequences were obtained from blood. The chain carries TRBV7-9 and TRBJ1-2; D unresolved. The TCR comes from a woman aged 25 to 39 with Graves' ophthalmopathy. The CDR3 sequence: CASSSTQAVYGCTF. The CDR3, as DNA: TGTGCCAGCAGTTCCACCCAAGCTGTCTATGGCTGCACCTTC.